A single sample is the source of the 14 T cell receptor beta chains below, sequenced in a study of blood T cell repertoires in COVID-19 (dated by TCRdb to 2018 to 2020). The method behind the library was the immunoSEQ multiplex PCR assay. TCRdb took over this immuneACCESS table, retaining in-frame rearrangements with V and J assigned. Such tables are incomplete; in checked studies, under half of the missing clones stem from an unresolved V gene, and the remainder is unexplained. The sample table holds over 130,000 clones, of which 76% were seen once. The ten largest clones add up to 3.5% to 5% of the sample. Material for sequencing was peripheral blood. The source is an elderly woman with active or convalescent COVID-19.

This clone was counted once. CDR3 sequence (DNA): TGTGCCAGTAGAAGAAGTGGGGGCTTGGAGGAGACCCAGTACTTC. Its protein is CASRRSGGLEETQYF. The rearrangement joins TRBV19 to TRBJ2-5; tentatively, D is TRBD1 (6 bases). Trimming pared 6 bases from V and 5 bases from J, leaving 19 bases between. The CDR3 is 15 residues long. CDR1 and CDR2 (germline): LNHDA, SQIVND (reference sequence).

The V gene is TRBV20-1, the J gene TRBJ2-3, with D maybe TRBD1 (7 bases). The V gene's germline CDR1 is DFQATT and CDR2 SNEGSKA (reference sequence). The CDR3 totals 18 residues. The V end lost 3 bases, the J end lost 3 bases, and 25 bases lay between the germline ends. The CDR3 sequence: CSASQQGYGGRRTDTQYF. The CDR3 region has the DNA TGCAGTGCTAGTCAACAGGGGTACGGGGGTCGGAGGACAGATACGCAGTATTTT.

This chain links TRBV27 with TRBJ2-2; TRBD1 aligns across 11 bases. Unmatched junction bases numbered 6, after V lost 8 bases and J lost 7 bases. The CDR3 extends over 14 amino acids. Germline values: CDR1 MNHEY, CDR2 SMNVEV (reference sequence). CDR3 bases: TGTGCCAGCGGAGGACAGGGGGCGATCGGGGAGCTGTTTTTT. Translated, it gives CASGGQGAIGELFF.

The chain couples TRBV5-1 to TRBJ2-5; 9 bases fit TRBD1. Germline V gives CDR1 SGHRS, CDR2 YFSETQ. V shed 4 bases and J 7 bases; nucleotides not matched to a gene: 11. CDR3 length equals 15 residues. The CDR3 spells CASSEQQGAGGTQYF. The CDR3 region has the DNA TGCGCCAGCAGCGAGCAACAGGGGGCCGGTGGGACCCAGTACTTC.

The chain links TRBV7-2 to TRBJ2-1; 7 bases match TRBD1. Trimming took 4 bases from V and 6 from J; bases not matched to a gene: 3. Germline assignment: CDR1 SGHTA and CDR2 FQGNSA. The CDR3 is made up of 13 amino acids. The CDR3 here is CASSSGTVNEQFF. The CDR3 DNA reads as TGTGCCAGCAGCTCGGGGACAGTCAATGAGCAGTTCTTC.

The rearrangement uses TRBV27 and TRBJ1-2; maybe TRBD1 (5 bases). The germline gives CDR1 MNHEY, CDR2 SMNVEV (reference sequence). CDR3 length: 13 residues. Trimming removed 5 bases from V and 8 bases from J, with 15 bases in between. As DNA, the CDR3 is TGTGCCAGCAGTGACCGACAGACTCGAGGCTACACCTTC. Protein: CASSDRQTRGYTF.

The chain uses TRBV6-1 and TRBJ2-7, with 12 nucleotides matching TRBD1. V shed 3 bases and J 3 bases; nucleotides not matched to a gene: 6. This CDR3 has 16 residues. Germline assignment: CDR1 MNHNS and CDR2 SASEGT. The CDR3 DNA reads TGTGCCAGCAGTGATCCCCGGGACAGGGGGCTCTACGAGCAGTACTTC. It translates to CASSDPRDRGLYEQYF.

The V and J genes are TRBV4-2 and TRBJ2-1; D gene uncertain. Germline V gene lookup returns CDR1 LGHNA and CDR2 YNFKEQ. The CDR3 has 15 amino acids. V lost 2 bases and J lost 0, with 8 bases in between. In DNA, the CDR3 is TGTGCCAGCAGCCAAACGGTATCCTCCTACAATGAGCAGTTCTTC. This translates into CASSQTVSSYNEQFF.

V is TRBV4-1 and J is TRBJ2-5, with 9 nucleotides matching TRBD1. Looked up from germline, CDR1 is MGHRA and CDR2 is YSYEKL. This CDR3 spans 16 amino acids. The J segment lost 4 bases and the V segment lost 5 bases, leaving 11 bases of the junction unmatched. DNA of the CDR3: TGCGCCAGCAGCTTCACCGGGACAGGGCGGGGAGAGACCCAGTACTTC. This gives the protein CASSFTGTGRGETQYF.

V usage is TRBV19 and J usage is TRBJ2-6; TRBD1 agrees at 8 bases. Germline V gene data show CDR1 as LNHDA and CDR2 as SQIVND (reference sequence). CDR3 length equals 17 residues. Trimming at V came to 1 base and at J to 1 base, leaving 3 bases not matched to a gene. The CDR3 spells CASSIGQGISGANVLTF. CDR3 nucleotides: TGTGCCAGTAGTATAGGACAGGGGATTTCTGGGGCCAACGTCCTGACTTTC.

This rearrangement joins TRBV19 to TRBJ1-1, with unresolved D. CDR3 length: 13 amino acids. Germline CDR1 is LNHDA and CDR2 is SQIVND (reference sequence). Trimming cost V 2 bases and J 2 bases, with 6 bases left between them. CDR3 loop: CASSITGNTEAFF. CDR3 coding DNA: TGTGCCAGTAGTATAACCGGTAACACTGAAGCTTTCTTT.

The rearrangement links TRBV6-6 to TRBJ2-7, with D uncertain. CDR1 and CDR2 from the germline V gene are MNHNY and SVGAGI (reference sequence). The CDR3 runs 12 residues. V was clipped by 7 bases and J by 6 bases, with 13 bases between them. The CDR3 DNA follows: TGTGCCAGCAACCCCCCTCCGGGCGAGCAGTACTTC. Protein sequence: CASNPPPGEQYF.

The CDR3 region has the DNA TGTGCCAGCAGCGCGACTAGCGGGGGGACGAATGAGCAGTTCTTC. As protein: CASSATSGGTNEQFF. This chain joins TRBV5-4 and TRBJ2-1; 13 positions agree with TRBD2. The CDR3 has 15 amino acids. CDR1 SGHNT and CDR2 YYREEE come from the germline V gene (reference sequence). V lost 4 bases to trimming and J lost 7 bases; unmatched junction nucleotides: 5.

The chain carries TRBV5-1 and TRBJ2-3, with 7 positions matching TRBD2. Trimming at V came to 4 bases and at J to 1 base, leaving 12 bases not matched to a gene. The CDR3 is 17 residues long. From germline, CDR1 is SGHRS and CDR2 YFSETQ. Here the CDR3 DNA reads TGCGCCAGCAGCCCCCGCGGGGAGGGGACGGGCACAGATACGCAGTATTTT. Translating it yields CASSPRGEGTGTDTQYF.